The 2 T cell receptor beta chains given below trace back to one sample, sequenced in a study of PD-L1 blockade in urothelial cancer. The repertoire was sequenced with immunoSEQ multiplex PCR; TCRdb's copy has only in-frame clones and lacks some. The sample has around 63,000 clones; more than 80% are singletons. The time point denotes: pretreatment peripheral blood. Specimen: PBMCs, collected around atezolizumab (anti-PD-L1) treatment. These receptors all stem from a man between 65 and 80 years old with urothelial cancer.

The V call is TRBV6-5, the J call TRBJ1-5; tentative D call: TRBD1 (6 bases). Trimming took 6 bases from V and 11 from J, leaving 20 bases between them. The CDR3 runs 14 residues. Germline lookup yields CDR1 MNHEY and CDR2 SVGAGI. The CDR3: CASRGAGLPEAQHF. The CDR3 nucleotides are TGTGCCAGCAGGGGGGCAGGGCTTCCGGAGGCCCAGCATTTT.

The genes are TRBV2 and TRBJ1-5, with 7 bases that match TRBD1. The CDR3 length is 13 residues. Per germline, CDR1 SNHLY and CDR2 FYNNEI. With V trimmed by 6 bases and J by 6 bases, 5 bases remained unmatched. The CDR3 sequence is CASSKGAGQPQHF. CDR3 nucleotides: TGTGCCAGCAGCAAGGGGGCAGGTCAGCCCCAGCATTTT.